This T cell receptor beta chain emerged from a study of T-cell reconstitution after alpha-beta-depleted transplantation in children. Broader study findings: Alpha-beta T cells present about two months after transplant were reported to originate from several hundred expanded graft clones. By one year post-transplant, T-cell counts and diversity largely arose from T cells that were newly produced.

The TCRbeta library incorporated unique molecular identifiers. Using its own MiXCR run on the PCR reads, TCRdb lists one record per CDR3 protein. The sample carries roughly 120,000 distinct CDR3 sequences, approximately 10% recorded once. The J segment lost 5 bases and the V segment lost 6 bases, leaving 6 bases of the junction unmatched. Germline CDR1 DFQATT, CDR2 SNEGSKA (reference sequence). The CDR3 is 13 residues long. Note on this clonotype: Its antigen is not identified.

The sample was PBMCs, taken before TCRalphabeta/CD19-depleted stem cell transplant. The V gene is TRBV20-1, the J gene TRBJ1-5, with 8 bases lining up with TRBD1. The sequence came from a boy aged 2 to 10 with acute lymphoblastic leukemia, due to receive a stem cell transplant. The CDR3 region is CSARDRRDQPQHF. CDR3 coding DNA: TGCAGTGCCAGGGACAGGCGTGATCAGCCCCAGCATTTT.